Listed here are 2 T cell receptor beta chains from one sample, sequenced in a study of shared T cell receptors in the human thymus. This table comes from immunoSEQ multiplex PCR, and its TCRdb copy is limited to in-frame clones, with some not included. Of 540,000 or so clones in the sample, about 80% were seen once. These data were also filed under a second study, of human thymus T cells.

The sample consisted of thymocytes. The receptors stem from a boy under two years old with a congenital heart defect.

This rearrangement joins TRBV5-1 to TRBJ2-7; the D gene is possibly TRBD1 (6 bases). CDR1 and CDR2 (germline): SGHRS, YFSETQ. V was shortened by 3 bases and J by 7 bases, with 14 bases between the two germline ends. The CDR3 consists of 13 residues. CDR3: CASSYTDSLEQYF. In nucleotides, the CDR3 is TGCGCCAGCAGCTACACGGACAGCTTAGAGCAGTACTTC. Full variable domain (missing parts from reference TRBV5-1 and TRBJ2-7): KAGVTQTPRYLIKTRGQQVTLSCSPISGHRSVSWYQQTPGQGLQFLFEYFSETQRNKGNFPGRFSGRQFSNSRSEMNVSTLELGDSALYLCASSYTDSLEQYFGPGTRLTVT.

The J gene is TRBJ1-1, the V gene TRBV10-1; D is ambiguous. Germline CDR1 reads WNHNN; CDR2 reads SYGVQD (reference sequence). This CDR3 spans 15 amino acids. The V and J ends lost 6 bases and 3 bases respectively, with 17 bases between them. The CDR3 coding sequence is TGCGCCAGCAGAGAACCCCCAGGAAAGGACACTGAAGCTTTCTTT. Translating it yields CASREPPGKDTEAFF.